Presented here are 30 T cell receptor beta chains from one specimen sequenced in a study of cytomegalovirus exposure and HLA in healthy donors. Using immunoSEQ multiplex PCR, the repertoire was profiled, and TCRdb retains in-frame clones only, with some absent. The sample contains over 130,000 clones, around nine tenths of which appear only once. Sequences were obtained from PBMCs. These receptors were taken from a man between 18 and 35 years old in good health and CMV-seropositive.

This clone came up a few times. V is TRBV5-6 and J is TRBJ2-1; D is ambiguous. With 4 bases removed from V and 1 base from J, the gap between germline ends came to 15 bases. Germline V gene lookup returns CDR1 SGHDT and CDR2 YYEEEE. The CDR3 sequence is 16 residues long. The DNA of the CDR3 is TGTGCCAGCAGCCCGACAACGGATTGGTCCTACAATGAGCAGTTCTTC. This encodes CASSPTTDWSYNEQFF.

This chain links TRBV7-9 with TRBJ2-7; D is undetermined. Germline V CDR1 and CDR2: SEHNR, FQNEAQ (reference sequence). The CDR3 loop spans 13 amino acids. Trimming took 5 bases from V and 3 from J, leaving 11 bases between them. CDR3 nucleotide sequence: TGTGCCAGCAGCAAGCCCCCCGGCTACGAGCAGTACTTC. This sequence encodes CASSKPPGYEQYF.

This clone was seen a handful of times. The chain links TRBV20-1 to TRBJ1-2, with D hard to call. V lost 6 bases to trimming and J lost 6 bases, with 11 bases between them. The CDR3 extends over 11 amino acids. The V gene's germline CDR1 is DFQATT and CDR2 SNEGSKA (reference sequence). The CDR3 region has the DNA TGCAGTGCGGCCCACAGCCATGGCTACACCTTC. This gives the protein CSAAHSHGYTF.

A few counts support this clone. The chain recombines TRBV6-5 with TRBJ1-1; 8 bases map to TRBD1. This CDR3 comprises 12 residues. With V trimmed by 4 bases and J by 6 bases, 1 base remained unmatched. The germline V gene has CDR1 MNHEY and CDR2 SVGAGI. The CDR3 protein is CASSSRGPEAFF. The CDR3 DNA follows: TGTGCCAGCAGTTCCAGGGGGCCTGAAGCTTTCTTT.

This chain connects TRBV2 to TRBJ1-5; D not resolved. V was cut by 0 bases and J by 4 bases, with 7 bases left in between. CDR1 is SNHLY and CDR2 is FYNNEI in the germline V gene. The CDR3 length is 14 residues. DNA for the CDR3: TGTGCCAGCAGTGAAGCGACGCGGAATCAGCCCCAGCATTTT. Residues: CASSEATRNQPQHF. Full variable domain (rest looked up from reference TRBV2 and TRBJ1-5): EPEVTQTPSHQVTQMGQEVILRCVPISNHLYFYWYRQILGQKVEFLVSFYNNEISEKSEIFDDQFSVERPDGSNFTLKIRSTKLEDSAMYFCASSEATRNQPQHFGDGTRLSIL.

The rearrangement links TRBV7-9 to TRBJ2-1, with TRBD1 as a possible D gene (5 bases). This CDR3 is 17 amino acids long. The ends were cut back, 1 base at V and 4 bases at J, with 17 bases in the middle. Germline assignment: CDR1 SEHNR and CDR2 FQNEAQ (reference sequence). The CDR3 reads CASSLGTQGGVYNEQFF. The CDR3 DNA reads as TGTGCCAGCAGCTTAGGGACCCAGGGTGGGGTATACAATGAGCAGTTCTTC.

This chain joins TRBV25-1 and TRBJ1-1; a possible D gene is TRBD1 (5 bases). Germline CDR1 is MGHDK and CDR2 is SYGVNS. V was clipped by 3 bases and J by 13 bases, with 12 bases between them. The CDR3 runs 11 residues. Written as DNA, the CDR3 is TGTGCCAGCAGTGACAGGGTTCATGATTTCTTT. Translating gives CASSDRVHDFF.

The count of this clone is one. The chain combines TRBV25-1 with TRBJ2-4; 8 bases are shared with TRBD1. The CDR3 covers 17 residues. V lost 1 base to trimming and J lost 1 base; unmatched junction nucleotides: 6. The germline V gene encodes CDR1 MGHDK and CDR2 SYGVNS. CDR3: CASSEFFTGGAKNIQYF. The CDR3, as DNA: TGTGCCAGCAGTGAATTTTTTACAGGGGGGGCCAAAAACATTCAGTACTTC.

The genes are TRBV4-1 and TRBJ1-4, with D possibly TRBD1 on 6 matching bases. Germline V gene sequence: CDR1 MGHRA, CDR2 YSYEKL. Trimming removed 4 bases from V and 7 bases from J, with 13 bases in between. The CDR3 covers 14 residues. The CDR3 nucleotides read TGCGCCAGCAGCCTTGGACTAGGGGGTGAAAAACTGTTTTTT. Protein product: CASSLGLGGEKLFF.

The chain is built from TRBV6-4 and TRBJ1-4, with D possibly matching TRBD1 (5 bases). From germline, CDR1 is MRHNA and CDR2 SNTAGT. CDR3 length equals 17 residues. V gave up 2 bases and J gave up 4 bases, with 17 bases separating them. CDR3: CASSDGKQGQFNEKLFF. For the CDR3, the DNA is TGTGCCAGCAGTGACGGAAAGCAGGGCCAGTTTAATGAAAAACTGTTTTTT.

This clone was seen only once. This rearrangement joins TRBV29-1 to TRBJ1-2; TRBD1 matches 7 bases. This CDR3 region has 17 residues. With 4 bases clipped from V and 4 bases from J, the junction kept 18 bases outside the gene matches. Per the germline V gene, CDR1 is SQVTM and CDR2 is ANQGSEA. CDR3 in amino acids: CSVAGTRGTASVYGYTF. The CDR3 nucleotides are TGCAGCGTTGCGGGCACAAGAGGGACAGCAAGCGTCTATGGCTACACCTTC.

In its sample, this clone was seen a few times. CDR3 DNA sequence: TGTGCCAGCAGCTTAGTTGGGGGGGTCCAGAACACTGAAGCTTTCTTT. Translated, it gives CASSLVGGVQNTEAFF. This rearrangement joins TRBV7-9 to TRBJ1-1, with D possibly matching TRBD1 (5 bases). The CDR3 runs 16 residues. Per the germline V gene, CDR1 is SEHNR and CDR2 is FQNEAQ (reference sequence). V lost 1 base and J 1 base, leaving 13 bases between the germline ends.

The rearrangement links TRBV6-5 to TRBJ1-6; the D gene is possibly TRBD1 (6 bases). Germline lookup yields CDR1 MNHEY and CDR2 SVGAGI. Trimming removed 0 bases from V and 6 bases from J, with 12 bases in between. This CDR3 contains 16 residues. The CDR3 DNA follows: TGTGCCAGCAGTTACTCGGGGGCCCGGTTTAATTCACCCCTCCACTTT. Its translation: CASSYSGARFNSPLHF.

The chain is built from TRBV6-6 and TRBJ2-4; perhaps TRBD1 as D (6 bases). V dropped 11 bases and J dropped 2 bases, with 13 bases sitting between them. This CDR3 has 13 residues. The V gene's germline CDR1 is MNHNY and CDR2 SVGAGI (reference sequence). DNA of the CDR3: TGTGCCCTCCGGGACACCTCCAAAAACATTCAGTACTTC. Amino acids: CALRDTSKNIQYF.

The V call is TRBV7-9, the J call TRBJ2-5, with 8 bases aligning to TRBD1. Germline assignment: CDR1 SEHNR and CDR2 FQNEAQ (reference sequence). The CDR3 length is 15 residues. The V and J ends lost 4 bases and 0 bases, in that order; junction bases with no gene match: 4. The CDR3 nucleotides are TGTGCCAGCAGCTCGAGACAGGGGTACCAAGAGACCCAGTACTTC. Translated: CASSSRQGYQETQYF.

The chain is built from TRBV18 and TRBJ2-1, with 8 positions matching TRBD1. Germline V gene data show CDR1 as KGHSH and CDR2 as LQKENI. CDR3 length equals 18 residues. Trimming took 0 bases from V and 3 from J; bases not matched to a gene: 10. CDR3 coding DNA: TGTGCCAGCTCACCACCCAGGGGGCGCGGTGGGGGCTACAATGAGCAGTTCTTC. Translated: CASSPPRGRGGGYNEQFF.

The chain is built from TRBV7-8 and TRBJ2-1; TRBD2 matches at 8 bases. V shed 4 bases and J 4 bases; nucleotides not matched to a gene: 12. Germline V gene data show CDR1 as SGHVS and CDR2 as FQNEAQ. This CDR3 region has 17 residues. The CDR3 loop reads CASSSHDRGGSYNEQFF. CDR3 sequence (DNA): TGTGCCAGCAGCTCCCACGACCGCGGGGGGAGTTACAATGAGCAGTTCTTC.

The genes are TRBV5-4 and TRBJ2-3; 7 nucleotides agree with TRBD1. CDR3 length: 13 residues. The ends lost 3 bases at V and 9 bases at J; junction bases unmatched: 7. Germline CDR1 reads SGHNT; CDR2 reads YYREEE (reference sequence). This CDR3 is CASSSQEDRTQYF. As DNA, the CDR3 is TGTGCCAGCAGCTCCCAGGAGGACAGGACGCAGTATTTT.

This clone has only a few counts. This chain joins TRBV10-3 and TRBJ1-5; D is perhaps TRBD1 (6 bases). This CDR3 region has 14 residues. V was pared by 10 bases and J by 6 bases, with 19 bases between. Germline V gene lookup returns CDR1 ENHRY and CDR2 SYGVKD. The CDR3 reads CATSDSRMGQPQHF. In nucleotides, the CDR3 is TGTGCCACCTCGGACAGCCGGATGGGTCAGCCCCAGCATTTT.

This clone was counted a few times. Other DNA sequences within the sample encode an identical CDR3. V usage is TRBV5-1 and J usage is TRBJ2-3, with a weak D call TRBD1 (5 bases). Germline-derived CDR1 and CDR2 are SGHRS and YFSETQ. The CDR3 contains 15 residues. Trimming stripped 0 bases from V and 0 bases from J, with 8 bases between. The chain's CDR3 is CASSLDRPSTDTQYF. For the CDR3, the DNA is TGCGCCAGCAGCTTGGACAGGCCTAGCACAGATACGCAGTATTTT.

Here the CDR3 reads CASQPAAGQRTQYF. The CDR3, as DNA: TGTGCCAGTCAACCGGCCGCGGGGCAGAGGACGCAGTATTTT. This sequence joins TRBV6-6 and TRBJ2-3, with D maybe TRBD2 (6 bases). Trimming took off 9 bases at V and 9 bases at J, with 22 bases between the two ends. CDR1 is MNHNY, CDR2 SVGAGI, per germline (reference sequence). CDR3 length: 14 residues.

The chain recombines TRBV2 with TRBJ2-3; 8 bases match TRBD1. The CDR3 consists of 17 residues. V shed 2 bases and J 5 bases; nucleotides not matched to a gene: 12. The germline V gene has CDR1 SNHLY and CDR2 FYNNEI. Here the CDR3 DNA reads TGTGCCAGCAGTGAATCAGGGGGACAGGTTTTGATAGATACGCAGTATTTT. This codes for CASSESGGQVLIDTQYF.

There are a few counts of this clone. J is TRBJ2-7 and V is TRBV9; TRBD2 matches at 9 bases. This CDR3 spans 14 amino acids. Trimming cost V 5 bases and J 4 bases; bases outside gene matches: 7. Looked up from germline, CDR1 is SGDLS and CDR2 is YYNGEE. CDR3 amino acids: CASSPRLAVYEQYF. As DNA, the CDR3 is TGTGCCAGCAGTCCCCGACTAGCGGTTTACGAGCAGTACTTC.

A single count supports this clone. The rearrangement joins TRBV16 to TRBJ1-2, with D possibly being TRBD1 (6 bases). The V end was cut by 4 bases, the J end by 5 bases, with 14 bases between. The CDR3 has 14 residues. Germline CDR1 reads KGHSY; CDR2 reads FQNENV. The CDR3 DNA is TGTGCCAGCAGCCGAGCCGGACAGTCGTATGGCTACACCTTC. This sequence encodes CASSRAGQSYGYTF.

The chain links TRBV7-2 to TRBJ2-1; D is possibly TRBD2 (6 bases). The CDR3 covers 15 residues. V gave up 4 bases and J gave up 6 bases, with 16 bases separating them. Germline V gene data show CDR1 as SGHTA and CDR2 as FQGNSA. The CDR3 protein is CASSSSHTSPNEQFF. The CDR3 coding sequence is TGTGCCAGCAGCTCGTCCCATACTAGCCCCAATGAGCAGTTCTTC.

The chain recombines TRBV5-6 with TRBJ2-3; 9 positions match TRBD2. With 3 bases clipped from V and 2 bases from J, the junction kept 4 bases outside the gene matches. This CDR3 is 15 amino acids long. Germline CDR1 is SGHDT and CDR2 is YYEEEE. The CDR3 region is CASSSVAGVTDTQYF. CDR3 in DNA: TGTGCCAGCAGCTCCGTAGCGGGAGTCACAGATACGCAGTATTTT. The variable domain in full, completed from reference TRBV5-6 and TRBJ2-3, reads DAGVTQSPTHLIKTRGQQVTLRCSPKSGHDTVSWYQQALGQGPQFIFQYYEEEERQRGNFPDRFSGHQFPNYSSELNVNALLLGDSALYLCASSSVAGVTDTQYFGPGTRLTVL.

A word on this clone: At one end the junction does not follow the germline gene, possibly because of a read error. The chain uses TRBV2 and TRBJ2-5, with D tentatively TRBD1 (5 bases). This CDR3 has 12 amino acids. The germline CDR1 and CDR2 sequences are SNHLY and FYNNEI. This CDR3 is CASSWGQGTQYF. The CDR3 nucleotides read TGTGCCAGCAGTTGGGGCCAAGGGACCCAGTACTTC.

The gene calls are TRBV27 and TRBJ1-2, with a possible D match to TRBD1 (6 bases). The CDR3 is 15 amino acids. The V gene lost 2 bases and the J gene lost 4 bases, with 14 bases spanning the gap. CDR1 is MNHEY, CDR2 SMNVEV, per germline (reference sequence). DNA of the CDR3: TGTGCCAGCAGTTTAGAAGGGGGAGAAAGCTATGGCTACACCTTC. Translated: CASSLEGGESYGYTF.

This rearrangement joins TRBV19 to TRBJ2-2, with D perhaps TRBD2 (6 bases). The CDR3 length is 15 residues. Germline CDR1 LNHDA, CDR2 SQIVND (reference sequence). Trimming took off 1 base at V and 3 bases at J, with 9 bases between the two ends. CDR3 loop: CASSIGGGHTGELFF. The DNA of the CDR3 is TGTGCCAGTAGTATAGGGGGAGGCCACACCGGGGAGCTGTTTTTT.

The V and J genes are TRBV29-1 and TRBJ2-7; D ambiguous. Germline values: CDR1 SQVTM, CDR2 ANQGSEA. This CDR3 region has 10 residues. Trimming removed 4 bases from V and 6 bases from J, with 7 bases in between. The CDR3 DNA reads TGCAGCGTTGTTAGTAGCGAGCAGTACTTC. This gives the protein CSVVSSEQYF.